This TCR beta chain was captured by sequencing in a study of beta chain features in type 1 diabetes. The overall study: Across the samples, roughly 98,000,000 sorted cells were examined in total. General study results and limits: Among type 1 diabetes patients, VDJ junctions had fewer insertions and more deletions. In every one of the four CD4+ subsets, TCRB CDR3s were moderately but significantly shorter in Type 1 diabetes patients. For cells with high TCR expression, cDNA sequencing could yield over-representation.

The CDR3 contains 14 residues. J was trimmed by 2 bases and V by 4 bases; bases with no gene match: 7. The germline gives CDR1 GTSNPN, CDR2 SVGIG (reference sequence). A few counts support this clone. Its target is unknown. Sequencing targeted expressed TCRB transcripts, as all isolated RNA had been reverse transcribed. Assay: immunoSEQ multiplex PCR; the TCRdb copy retains only in-frame clones and omits some. The table includes roughly 340,000 clones, 13% detected once. The specimen was naive CD4+ T cells from blood. This sequence originates from a woman between 18 and 29 years old with type 1 diabetes. The chain is built from TRBV30 and TRBJ2-5; TRBD1 aligns across 7 bases. The CDR3: CAWNPGQTQETQYF. For the CDR3, the DNA is TGTGCCTGGAACCCGGGACAGACGCAAGAGACCCAGTACTTC.